This T cell receptor (beta chain) was retrieved from a study of cytomegalovirus exposure and HLA in healthy donors. The J segment lost 3 bases and the V segment lost 5 bases, leaving 9 bases of the junction unmatched. Germline values: CDR1 SGHTA, CDR2 FQGTGA. There are 15 residues in the CDR3. The donors were healthy bone marrow donors. In nominal health when sampled, donors likely had unrecorded immune exposures nonetheless. PCR primers comprised 60 Vbeta and 13 Jbeta primers. Assay used: immunoSEQ multiplex PCR; TCRdb lists only in-frame clones, some missing. The data contain about 210,000 clones, about 86% of them seen just once; the ten biggest clones take up 1.5% to 2%.

The source material was PBMCs. This clonotype was obtained from a man aged 40-50 years in good health and CMV-seropositive. The V gene is TRBV7-3, the J gene TRBJ2-7, with 8 bases identical to TRBD1. The CDR3 loop is CASSPPGQGDYEQYF. The CDR3 region has the DNA TGTGCCAGCAGCCCACCCGGACAGGGAGACTACGAGCAGTACTTC. Full variable domain (remainder filled in from reference TRBV7-3 and TRBJ2-7): GAGVSQTPSNKVTEKGKYVELRCDPISGHTALYWYRQSLGQGPEFLIYFQGTGAADDSGLPNDRFFAVRPEGSVSTLKIQRTERGDSAVYLCASSPPGQGDYEQYFGPGTRLTVT.